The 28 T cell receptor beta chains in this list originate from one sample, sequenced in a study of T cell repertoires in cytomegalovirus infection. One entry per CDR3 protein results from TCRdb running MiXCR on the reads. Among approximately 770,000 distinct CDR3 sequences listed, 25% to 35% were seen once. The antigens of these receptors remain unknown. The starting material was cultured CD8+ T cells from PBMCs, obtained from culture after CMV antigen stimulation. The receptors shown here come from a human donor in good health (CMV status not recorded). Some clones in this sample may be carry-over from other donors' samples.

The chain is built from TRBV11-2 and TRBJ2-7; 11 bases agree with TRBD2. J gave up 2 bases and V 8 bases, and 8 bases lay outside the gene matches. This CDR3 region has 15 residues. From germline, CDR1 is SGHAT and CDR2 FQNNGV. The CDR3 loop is CASGRTSGFTYEQYF. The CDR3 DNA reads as TGTGCCAGCGGGAGGACTAGCGGGTTCACCTACGAGCAGTACTTC. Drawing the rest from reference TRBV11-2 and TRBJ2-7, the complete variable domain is EAGVAQSPRYKIIEKRQSVAFWCNPISGHATLYWYQQILGQGPKLLIQFQNNGVVDDSQLPKDRFSAERLKGVDSTLKIQPAKLEDSAVYLCASGRTSGFTYEQYFGPGTRLTVT.

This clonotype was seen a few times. The CDR3 DNA is TGTGCCAGCAGTGAATACGGTGAAATGGGAGAGCAGTACTTC. Translation: CASSEYGEMGEQYF. V usage is TRBV25-1 and J usage is TRBJ2-7, with D unclear. Trimming took off 0 bases at V and 7 bases at J, with 13 bases between the two ends. CDR1 MGHDK and CDR2 SYGVNS come from the germline V gene. The CDR3 extends over 14 amino acids.

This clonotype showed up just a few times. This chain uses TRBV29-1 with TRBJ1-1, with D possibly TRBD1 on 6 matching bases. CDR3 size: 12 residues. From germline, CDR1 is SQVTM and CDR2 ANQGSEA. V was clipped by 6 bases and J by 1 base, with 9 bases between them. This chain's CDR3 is CSVGTRNTEAFF. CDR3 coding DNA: TGCAGCGTAGGGACAAGGAACACTGAAGCTTTCTTT. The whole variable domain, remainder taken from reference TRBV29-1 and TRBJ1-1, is SAVISQKPSRDICQRGTSLTIQCQVDSQVTMMFWYRQQPGQSLTLIATANQGSEATYESGFVIDKFPISRPNLTFSTLTVSNMSPEDSSIYLCSVGTRNTEAFFGQGTRLTVV.

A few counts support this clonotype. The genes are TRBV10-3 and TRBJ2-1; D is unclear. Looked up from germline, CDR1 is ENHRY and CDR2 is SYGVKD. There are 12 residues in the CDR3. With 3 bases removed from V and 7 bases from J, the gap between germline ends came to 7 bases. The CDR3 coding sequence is TGTGCCATCAGTGAAGGGCCGAATGAGCAGTTCTTC. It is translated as CAISEGPNEQFF.

CDR3 sequence (DNA): TGTGCCAGCAGCCCCAGAGCGGGGGTTGAAGCTTTCTTT. This gives the protein CASSPRAGVEAFF. The chain employs TRBV11-3 and TRBJ1-1; maybe TRBD1 (5 bases). The V end was cut by 5 bases, the J end by 7 bases, with 14 bases between. The CDR3 runs 13 residues. Germline V lookup: CDR1 SGHNT, CDR2 YENEEA.

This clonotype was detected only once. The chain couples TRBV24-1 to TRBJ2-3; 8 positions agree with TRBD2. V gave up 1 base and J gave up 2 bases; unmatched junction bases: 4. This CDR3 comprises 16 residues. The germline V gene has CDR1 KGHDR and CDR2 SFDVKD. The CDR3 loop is CATSDFGGDNTDTQYF. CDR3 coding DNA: TGTGCCACCAGTGATTTCGGGGGGGATAACACAGATACGCAGTATTTT.

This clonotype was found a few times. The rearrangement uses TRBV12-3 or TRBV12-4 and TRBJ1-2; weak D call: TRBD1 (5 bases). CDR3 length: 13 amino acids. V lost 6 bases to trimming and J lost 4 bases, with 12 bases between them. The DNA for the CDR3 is TGTGCCAGCAGCTCATGGGGGGGCTATGGCTACACCTTC. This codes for CASSSWGGYGYTF.

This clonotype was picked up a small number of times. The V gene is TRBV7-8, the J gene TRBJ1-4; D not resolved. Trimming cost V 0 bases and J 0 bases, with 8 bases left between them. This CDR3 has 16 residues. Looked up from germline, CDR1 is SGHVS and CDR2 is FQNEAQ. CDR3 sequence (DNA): TGTGCCAGCAGCTTAGCGCGACACGCAACTAATGAAAAACTGTTTTTT. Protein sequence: CASSLARHATNEKLFF.

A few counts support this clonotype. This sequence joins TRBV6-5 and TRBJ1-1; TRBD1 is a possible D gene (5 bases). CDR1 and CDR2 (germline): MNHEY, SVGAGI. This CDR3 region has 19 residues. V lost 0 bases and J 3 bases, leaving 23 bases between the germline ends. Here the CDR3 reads CASSYSGEEMSRGDTEAFF. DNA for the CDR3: TGTGCCAGCAGTTACTCAGGGGAAGAGATGAGTAGGGGCGACACTGAAGCTTTCTTT.

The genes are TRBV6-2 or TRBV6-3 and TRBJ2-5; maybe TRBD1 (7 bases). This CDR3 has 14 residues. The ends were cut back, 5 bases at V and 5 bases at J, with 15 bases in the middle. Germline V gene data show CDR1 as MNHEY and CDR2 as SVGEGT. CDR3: CASSRRGEGETQYF. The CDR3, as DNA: TGTGCCAGCAGTCGCAGGGGGGAAGGGGAGACCCAGTACTTC.

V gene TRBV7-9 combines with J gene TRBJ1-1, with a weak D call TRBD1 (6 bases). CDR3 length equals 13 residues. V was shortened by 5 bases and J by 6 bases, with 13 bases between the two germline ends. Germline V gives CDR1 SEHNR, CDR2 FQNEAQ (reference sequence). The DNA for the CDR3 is TGTGCCAGCAGCCTCCCGGGGGCCCCTGAAGCTTTCTTT. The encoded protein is CASSLPGAPEAFF. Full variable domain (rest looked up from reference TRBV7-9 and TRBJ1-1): DTGVSQNPRHKITKRGQNVTFRCDPISEHNRLYWYRQTLGQGPEFLTYFQNEAQLEKSRLLSDRFSAERPKGSFSTLEIQRTEQGDSAMYLCASSLPGAPEAFFGQGTRLTVV.

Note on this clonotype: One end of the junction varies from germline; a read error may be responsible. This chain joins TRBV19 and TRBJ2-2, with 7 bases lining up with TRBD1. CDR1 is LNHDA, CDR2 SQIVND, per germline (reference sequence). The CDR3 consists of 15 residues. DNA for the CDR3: TGTGCCAGTAGTATAACAGGGGCGAAAACCGGGGAGCTGTTTTTT. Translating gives CASSITGAKTGELFF.

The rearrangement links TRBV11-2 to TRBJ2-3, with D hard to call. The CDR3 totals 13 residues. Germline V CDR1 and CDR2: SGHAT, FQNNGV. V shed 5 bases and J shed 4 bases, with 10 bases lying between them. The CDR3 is CASSDGLSDTQYF. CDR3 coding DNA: TGTGCCAGCAGCGACGGATTATCAGATACGCAGTATTTT.

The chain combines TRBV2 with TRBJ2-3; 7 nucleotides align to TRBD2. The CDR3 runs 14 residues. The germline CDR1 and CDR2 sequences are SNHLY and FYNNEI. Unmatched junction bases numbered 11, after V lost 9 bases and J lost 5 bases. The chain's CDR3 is CARWRWGREDTQYF. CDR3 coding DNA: TGTGCCAGATGGCGGTGGGGGAGGGAAGATACGCAGTATTTT.

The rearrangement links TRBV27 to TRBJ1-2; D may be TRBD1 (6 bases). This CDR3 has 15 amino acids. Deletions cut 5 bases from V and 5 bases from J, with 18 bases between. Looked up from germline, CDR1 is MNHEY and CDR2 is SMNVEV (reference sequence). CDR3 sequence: CASSLTRQGRYGYTF. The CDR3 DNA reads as TGTGCCAGCAGTCTAACCCGGCAGGGGAGGTATGGCTACACCTTC.

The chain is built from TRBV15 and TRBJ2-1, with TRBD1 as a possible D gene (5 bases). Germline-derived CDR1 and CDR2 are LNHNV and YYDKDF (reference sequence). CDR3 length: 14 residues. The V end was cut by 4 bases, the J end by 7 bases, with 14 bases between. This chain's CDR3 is CATSIFRDLNEQFF. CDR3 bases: TGTGCCACCAGCATCTTCAGGGATCTGAATGAGCAGTTCTTC.

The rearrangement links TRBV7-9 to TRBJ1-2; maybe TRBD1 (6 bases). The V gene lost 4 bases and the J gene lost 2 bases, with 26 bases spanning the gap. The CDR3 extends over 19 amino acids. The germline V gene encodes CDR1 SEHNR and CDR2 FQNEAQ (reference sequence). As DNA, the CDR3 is TGTGCCAGCAGCTCCCCGGCGGGGGGGGCGAGCATTCACAACTATGGCTACACCTTC. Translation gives CASSSPAGGASIHNYGYTF.

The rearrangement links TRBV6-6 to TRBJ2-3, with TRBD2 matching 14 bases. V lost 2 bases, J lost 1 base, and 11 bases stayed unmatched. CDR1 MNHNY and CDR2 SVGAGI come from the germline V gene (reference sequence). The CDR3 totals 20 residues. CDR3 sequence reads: CASSYLQPGLAGERTDTQYF. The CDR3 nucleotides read TGTGCCAGCAGTTACCTACAGCCGGGACTAGCGGGGGAACGCACAGATACGCAGTATTTT.

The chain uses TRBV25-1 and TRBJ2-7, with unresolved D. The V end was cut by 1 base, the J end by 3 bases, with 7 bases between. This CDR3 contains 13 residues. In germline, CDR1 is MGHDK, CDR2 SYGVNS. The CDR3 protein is CASSESLYYEQYF. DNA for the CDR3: TGTGCCAGCAGTGAATCCCTATACTACGAGCAGTACTTC.

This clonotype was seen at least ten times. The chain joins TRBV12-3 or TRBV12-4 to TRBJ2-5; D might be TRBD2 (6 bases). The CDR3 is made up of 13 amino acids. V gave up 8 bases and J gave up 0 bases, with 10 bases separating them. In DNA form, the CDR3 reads TGTGCCAGCCTGGAGGGGAACCAAGAGACCCAGTACTTC. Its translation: CASLEGNQETQYF.

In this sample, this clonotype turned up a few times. For the CDR3, the DNA is TGCAGCGTTGACCCGATTAGCGGGAAGTCCACAGATACGCAGTATTTT. Encoded protein: CSVDPISGKSTDTQYF. V gene TRBV29-1 combines with J gene TRBJ2-3; 8 bases are shared with TRBD2. The length of the CDR3 is 16 residues. V lost 3 bases to trimming and J lost 2 bases; unmatched junction nucleotides: 10. CDR1 is SQVTM and CDR2 is ANQGSEA in the germline V gene.

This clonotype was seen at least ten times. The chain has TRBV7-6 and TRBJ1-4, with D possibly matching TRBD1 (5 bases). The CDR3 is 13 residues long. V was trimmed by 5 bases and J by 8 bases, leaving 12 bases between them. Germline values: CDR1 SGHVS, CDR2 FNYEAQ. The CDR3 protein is CASSPGGGEKLFF. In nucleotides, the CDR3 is TGTGCCAGCAGCCCCGGGGGTGGAGAAAAACTGTTTTTT.

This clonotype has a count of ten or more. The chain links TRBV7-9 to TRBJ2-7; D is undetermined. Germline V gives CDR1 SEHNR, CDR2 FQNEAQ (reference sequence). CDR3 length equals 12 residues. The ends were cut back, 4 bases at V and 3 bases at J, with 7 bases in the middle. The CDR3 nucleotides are TGTGCCAGCAGCTCTCACGACTACGAGCAGTACTTC. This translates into CASSSHDYEQYF.

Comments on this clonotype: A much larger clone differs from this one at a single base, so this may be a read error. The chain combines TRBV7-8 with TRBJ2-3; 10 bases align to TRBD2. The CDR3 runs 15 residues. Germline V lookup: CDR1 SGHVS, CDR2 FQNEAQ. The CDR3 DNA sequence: TGTGCCAGCAACTTAGGTCTAGCGGGGGCAGATACGCAGTATTTT. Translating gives CASNLGLAGADTQYF.

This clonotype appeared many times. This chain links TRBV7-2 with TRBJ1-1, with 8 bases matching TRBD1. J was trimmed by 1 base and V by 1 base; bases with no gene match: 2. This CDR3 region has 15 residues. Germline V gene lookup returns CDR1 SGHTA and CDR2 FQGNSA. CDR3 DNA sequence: TGTGCCAGCAGCTTAGACAGGGGGAGGAACACTGAAGCTTTCTTT. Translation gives CASSLDRGRNTEAFF.

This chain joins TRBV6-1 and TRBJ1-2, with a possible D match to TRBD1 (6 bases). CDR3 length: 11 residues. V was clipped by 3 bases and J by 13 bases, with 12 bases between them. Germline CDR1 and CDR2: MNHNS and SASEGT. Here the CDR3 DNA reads TGTGCCAGCAGTGATAAGGGGGAGCGCACCTTC. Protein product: CASSDKGERTF.

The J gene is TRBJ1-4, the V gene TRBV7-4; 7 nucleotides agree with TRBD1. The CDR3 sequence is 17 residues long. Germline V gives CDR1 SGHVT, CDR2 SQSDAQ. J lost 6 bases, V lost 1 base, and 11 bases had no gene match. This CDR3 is CASSLVGTDRDYEKLFF. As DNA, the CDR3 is TGTGCCAGCAGCTTAGTTGGGACCGACAGGGATTATGAAAAACTGTTTTTT. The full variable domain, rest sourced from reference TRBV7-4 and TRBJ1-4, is GAGVSQSPRYKVAKRGRDVALRCDSISGHVTLYWYRQTLGQGSEVLTYSQSDAQRDKSGRPSGRFSAERPERSVSTLKIQRTEQGDSAVYLCASSLVGTDRDYEKLFFGSGTQLSVL.

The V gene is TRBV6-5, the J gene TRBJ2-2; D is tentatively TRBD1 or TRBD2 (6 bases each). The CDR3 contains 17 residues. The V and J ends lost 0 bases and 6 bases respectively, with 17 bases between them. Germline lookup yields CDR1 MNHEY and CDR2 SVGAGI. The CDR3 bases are TGTGCCAGCAGTTACTCGATTCCCGGGGGCGCCCCCGGGGAGCTGTTTTTT. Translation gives CASSYSIPGGAPGELFF.